This TCR beta chain was captured by sequencing in a study of T cells in women clearing cervical HPV infection. All participants had a single incident cervical HPV16 infection, and prevalent HPV16 infections were excluded. The V gene's germline CDR1 is SQVTM and CDR2 ANQGSEA. Trimming shortened V by 7 bases and J by 3 bases, and 9 bases separated the two germline ends. This CDR3 has 11 amino acids. TCRdb's copy holds only in-frame clones and misses some; the assay was immunoSEQ multiplex PCR. Its listing shows approximately 31,000 clones. Worth noting for this clone: The read falls 3 residues short of the CDR3 end, and the missing part is taken from the germline J gene.

The chain carries TRBV29-1 and TRBJ1-2; no definite D call. The specimen was blood buffy coat. This receptor was taken from a woman between 18 and 69 years old with a cervical HPV16 infection that either progressed to CIN3+ or cleared (not recorded which). The DNA read from the CDR3 is TGCAGCGCCTCGGACTACTATGGC. Translation gives CSASDYYG. The entire CDR3 protein is CSASDYYGYTF.